The 19 T cell receptor beta chains below all came from one sample that was sequenced in a study of vaccination and CD4 T cells after COVID-19. The treatment: approximately nine-day PBMC culture with coronavirus spike peptide pools or control peptides (ViraFEST assay). These TCRs are of unknown antigen specificity. The study sequenced cultured CD4+ T cell DNA using the Oncomine TCR Beta short-read assay. TCRdb independently ran MiXCR on the PCR reads; one entry per CDR3 protein. Counted here are 11,000 or so distinct CDR3 sequences, less than 25% occurring once; the ten biggest clones make up over 9%. Source: CD4+ T cells from blood, cultured in vitro, taken after SARS-CoV-2 vaccination. The receptors come from a human donor who had recovered from COVID-19.

The CDR3 sequence: CASSLDGSGSDTQYF. The CDR3 DNA reads as TGTGCCAGCAGCTTAGACGGGTCAGGATCTGATACGCAGTATTTT. This chain joins TRBV11-3 and TRBJ2-3; no clear D gene. Germline V gene lookup returns CDR1 SGHNT and CDR2 YENEEA. This CDR3 has 15 amino acids. The V end was cut by 0 bases, the J end by 6 bases, with 13 bases between. The full variable domain, in which reference TRBV11-3 and TRBJ2-3 provide the parts outside the CDR3, is EAGVVQSPRYKIIEKKQPVAFWCNPISGHNTLYWYLQNLGQGPELLIRYENEEAVDDSQLPKDRFSAERLKGVDSTLKIQPAELGDSAVYLCASSLDGSGSDTQYFGPGTRLTVL.

This clonotype has only a few counts. The chain couples TRBV6-2 or TRBV6-3 to TRBJ1-5; TRBD1 matches at 7 bases. This CDR3 region has 14 residues. Germline lookup yields CDR1 MNHEY and CDR2 SVGEGT. With V trimmed by 8 bases and J by 0 bases, 4 bases remained unmatched. CDR3 protein: CASPWDSSNQPQHF. The CDR3 nucleotides are TGTGCCAGCCCCTGGGACAGTAGCAATCAGCCCCAGCATTTT.

By sample fraction, this clonotype is medium-sized. The rearrangement uses TRBV21-1 and TRBJ2-7. TRBV21-1 is a documented pseudogene. This CDR3 has 13 residues. The CDR3 protein is CASTSRPPYEQYF. Here the CDR3 DNA reads TGTGCCAGCACCTCTAGGCCGCCCTACGAGCAGTACTTC.

This clonotype was counted only a few times. The chain couples TRBV6-1 to TRBJ2-1; D may match TRBD1 or TRBD2 (6 bases each). The germline V and J ends were trimmed by 7 bases and 2 bases, with 27 bases remaining between them. The V gene's germline CDR1 is MNHNS and CDR2 SASEGT. The CDR3 consists of 19 residues. The CDR3 is CASIGGLIVASPAYNEQFF. The DNA of the CDR3 is TGTGCCAGCATAGGGGGGCTGATTGTAGCATCCCCCGCCTACAATGAGCAGTTCTTC.

The chain has TRBV6-2 or TRBV6-3 and TRBJ2-6; D may correspond to TRBD1 or TRBD2 (5 bases each). The CDR3 sequence is 19 residues long. Germline V gene sequence: CDR1 MNHEY, CDR2 SVGEGT. The ends were cut back, 0 bases at V and 5 bases at J, with 20 bases in the middle. The CDR3: CASSYSVFGTPDWANVLTF. The CDR3 DNA sequence: TGTGCCAGCAGTTACTCTGTATTCGGGACCCCAGATTGGGCCAACGTCCTGACTTTC.

This clonotype was recorded a few times. This chain uses TRBV6-5 with TRBJ1-2; D remains unclear. The CDR3 has 12 residues. The germline V gene has CDR1 MNHEY and CDR2 SVGAGI. The V and J ends lost 2 bases and 5 bases respectively, with 6 bases between them. The CDR3, as DNA: TGTGCCAGCAGTTACCGGCAGTATGGCTACACCTTC. Protein sequence: CASSYRQYGYTF.

This clonotype has just a few counts. The chain links TRBV4-3 to TRBJ1-2, with D maybe TRBD1 (6 bases). Per germline, CDR1 LGHNA and CDR2 YSLEER. The CDR3 sequence is 15 residues long. Trimming pared 1 base from V and 3 bases from J, leaving 12 bases between. The CDR3 here is CASSQVVGGDYGYTF. DNA for the CDR3: TGCGCCAGCAGCCAAGTAGTAGGGGGGGACTATGGCTACACCTTC.

This clonotype was counted a few times. In DNA, the CDR3 is TGCACCAGCAGCGAGAACTCCCCTAGCACAGATACGCAGTATTTT. This gives the protein CTSSENSPSTDTQYF. V usage is TRBV1 and J usage is TRBJ2-3; TRBD2 reflects the table's D call only, with no check against the DNA. TRBV1 is flagged as a pseudogene. CDR3 length equals 15 residues.

In its sample, this clonotype was seen a few times. The rearrangement joins TRBV7-8 to TRBJ2-5, with 7 bases matching TRBD1. Germline assignment: CDR1 SGHVS and CDR2 FQNEAQ. V lost 4 bases, J lost 4 bases, and 6 bases stayed unmatched. The CDR3 runs 14 residues. As DNA, the CDR3 is TGTGCCAGCAGCTACCGGACAGGTCGAGAGACCCAGTACTTC. Protein product: CASSYRTGRETQYF.

This clonotype has only a few counts. J is TRBJ1-3 and V is TRBV19; tentatively, D is TRBD1 (5 bases). This CDR3 is built from 15 residues. V lost 4 bases and J 4 bases, leaving 14 bases between the germline ends. Looked up from germline, CDR1 is LNHDA and CDR2 is SQIVND (reference sequence). CDR3 DNA: TGTGCCAGTAGTACGCCGGGACGAAGAGGAAACACCATATATTTT. This sequence encodes CASSTPGRRGNTIYF.

V usage is TRBV18 and J usage is TRBJ1-5; 7 nucleotides agree with TRBD1. The CDR3 is 15 residues long. The V and J ends lost 6 bases and 0 bases, in that order; junction bases with no gene match: 5. Germline-derived CDR1 and CDR2 are KGHSH and LQKENI. The CDR3 region is CASSRDSLSNQPQHF. CDR3 coding DNA: TGTGCCAGCTCCCGGGACAGTCTTAGCAATCAGCCCCAGCATTTT.

V gene TRBV6-1 combines with J gene TRBJ1-1; TRBD1 agrees at 9 bases. Germline V CDR1 and CDR2: MNHNS, SASEGT. V shed 6 bases, J shed 6 bases, and the junction held 20 bases outside the gene matches. The CDR3 contains 18 residues. The CDR3 DNA reads TGTGCCAGCAGAGACCGGGACAGGGCTTTCTTTAGCACAGCTGAAGCTTTCTTT. It specifies CASRDRDRAFFSTAEAFF.

The chain uses TRBV6-2 or TRBV6-3 and TRBJ1-1; the D is unclear. This CDR3 has 11 amino acids. The germline V and J ends were trimmed by 8 bases and 1 base, with 5 bases remaining between them. Germline CDR1 MNHEY, CDR2 SVGEGT. CDR3 DNA sequence: TGTGCCAGCTCAGGGAACACTGAAGCTTTCTTT. Amino acids: CASSGNTEAFF.

V usage is TRBV11-2 and J usage is TRBJ2-1; 10 nucleotides line up with TRBD2. CDR1 is SGHAT and CDR2 is FQNNGV in the germline V gene. This CDR3 has 16 amino acids. Losses at the gene ends were 5 bases for V and 9 bases for J; bases not matched to a gene: 13. CDR3 region: CASSPRLAGVGLEQFF. The CDR3 DNA sequence: TGTGCCAGCAGCCCCAGGCTAGCGGGAGTCGGTCTTGAGCAGTTCTTC.

CDR3 region: CASSTPRGSGAREQYF. The CDR3, as DNA: TGTGCCAGTAGTACCCCACGGGGTTCGGGGGCAAGGGAGCAGTACTTC. The chain couples TRBV19 to TRBJ2-7; D may correspond to TRBD1 or TRBD2 (6 bases each). With 4 bases removed from V and 7 bases from J, the gap between germline ends came to 23 bases. CDR3 length: 16 amino acids. Germline CDR1 is LNHDA and CDR2 is SQIVND (reference sequence). The full variable domain, with the rest looked up from reference TRBV19 and TRBJ2-7, is DGGITQSPKYLFRKEGQNVTLSCEQNLNHDAMYWYRQDPGQGLRLIYYSQIVNDFQKGDIAEGYSVSREKKESFPLTVTSAQKNPTAFYLCASSTPRGSGAREQYFGPGTRLTVT.

This clonotype came up a few times. The genes are TRBV20-1 and TRBJ2-1, with a weak D call TRBD1 (6 bases). From germline, CDR1 is DFQATT and CDR2 SNEGSKA (reference sequence). V was shortened by 5 bases and J by 4 bases, with 15 bases between the two germline ends. The CDR3 is 14 amino acids. The CDR3 region has the DNA TGCAGTGCTCCGACGAAGCAGGGGTACAATGAGCAGTTCTTC. Its protein is CSAPTKQGYNEQFF.

This clonotype has just a few counts. The chain combines TRBV28 with TRBJ2-3, with D perhaps assigned TRBD1 or TRBD2 (5 bases each). Germline loops: CDR1 MDHEN, CDR2 SYDVKM. V gave up 6 bases and J gave up 2 bases, with 15 bases separating them. The CDR3 runs 15 residues. The CDR3: CASSKIGTYTDTQYF. The CDR3 bases are TGTGCCAGCAGCAAAATCGGGACCTACACAGATACGCAGTATTTT.

This rearrangement joins TRBV28 to TRBJ2-7; maybe TRBD2 (6 bases). In germline, CDR1 is MDHEN, CDR2 SYDVKM. The CDR3 covers 16 residues. The V end was cut by 6 bases, the J end by 6 bases, with 24 bases between. CDR3 coding DNA: TGTGCCAGCAGCTCCTTCGGCGCCCCGGGAGCCCCCGAGCAGTACTTC. Its translation: CASSSFGAPGAPEQYF.

This chain joins TRBV12-3 or TRBV12-4 and TRBJ2-7; D ambiguous. Trimming stripped 5 bases from V and 3 bases from J, with 11 bases between. The CDR3 runs 13 residues. The CDR3 reads CASSADRDYEQYF. The DNA for the CDR3 is TGTGCCAGCAGTGCAGATAGAGACTACGAGCAGTACTTC.